The 32 T cell receptor beta chains in this list originate from one sample, sequenced in a study of cytomegalovirus exposure and HLA in healthy donors. PCR used 60 Vbeta primers and 13 Jbeta primers. Sequencing was performed with immunoSEQ multiplex PCR; in TCRdb, only in-frame clones are kept and a portion is missing. This repertoire includes roughly 51,000 clones. Sequenced input: PBMCs. Every receptor here comes from a male donor in good health and CMV-seropositive.

V and J are TRBV5-1 and TRBJ1-1; D gene uncertain. V lost 6 bases and J lost 3, with 15 bases in between. The CDR3 covers 14 residues. Germline values: CDR1 SGHRS, CDR2 YFSETQ. CDR3 in amino acids: CASMRPGRDTEAFF. CDR3 in DNA: TGCGCCAGCATGAGGCCGGGAAGGGACACTGAAGCTTTCTTT.

The chain recombines TRBV9 with TRBJ2-3; TRBD1 aligns across 9 bases. The length of the CDR3 is 15 residues. Per the germline V gene, CDR1 is SGDLS and CDR2 is YYNGEE. V trimming: 3 bases; J trimming: 2 bases; junction bases outside the gene matches: 4. CDR3 DNA: TGTGCCAGCAGCGACAGGGGGCCCTCCACAGATACGCAGTATTTT. Translating gives CASSDRGPSTDTQYF.

The CDR3 DNA sequence: TGTGCCAGTCCCCGGGGGATTCAAGAGACCCAGTACTTC. It is translated as CASPRGIQETQYF. This chain uses TRBV6-6 with TRBJ2-5; D is perhaps TRBD2 (6 bases). Trimming removed 9 bases at V and 2 bases at J, with 13 bases between. Per the germline V gene, CDR1 is MNHNY and CDR2 is SVGAGI (reference sequence). CDR3 length: 13 amino acids.

The CDR3 DNA is TGTGCCTGGTCACCCTCAGCGGATACGCAGTATTTT. Its translation is CAWSPSADTQYF. The chain carries TRBV30 and TRBJ2-3; D remains unclear. The CDR3 sequence is 12 residues long. CDR1 GTSNPN and CDR2 SVGIG come from the germline V gene (reference sequence). The germline V and J ends were trimmed by 5 bases and 6 bases, with 12 bases remaining between them.

This chain connects TRBV6-5 to TRBJ1-6; unclear D gene. Germline CDR1 is MNHEY and CDR2 is SVGAGI. The CDR3 loop spans 15 amino acids. V lost 7 bases, J lost 7 bases, and 17 bases lay in between. In DNA form, the CDR3 reads TGTGCCAGCACCCTATGGTCAGGTTCCAATTCACCCCTCCACTTT. Protein product: CASTLWSGSNSPLHF.

This sequence joins TRBV28 and TRBJ2-7; 7 nucleotides align to TRBD1. The germline V gene has CDR1 MDHEN and CDR2 SYDVKM. The J segment lost 2 bases and the V segment lost 5 bases, leaving 21 bases of the junction unmatched. This CDR3 comprises 19 residues. Here the CDR3 DNA reads TGTGCCAGCAGTCCAACCCATGGGGACAGTCCACAACCTACCTACGAGCAGTACTTC. Its protein is CASSPTHGDSPQPTYEQYF.

The chain has TRBV5-1 and TRBJ2-3; TRBD2 matches at 10 bases. Germline V gives CDR1 SGHRS, CDR2 YFSETQ. V trimming: 0 bases; J trimming: 5 bases; junction bases outside the gene matches: 3. The CDR3 is 15 residues long. The CDR3 bases are TGCGCCAGCAGCTTGGGAAGCGGGGGGGTAGATACGCAGTATTTT. This gives the protein CASSLGSGGVDTQYF.

The rearrangement links TRBV2 to TRBJ2-3, with 8 bases aligning to TRBD2. Trimming cost V 10 bases and J 9 bases; bases outside gene matches: 6. The CDR3 loop spans 11 amino acids. Germline V gene lookup returns CDR1 SNHLY and CDR2 FYNNEI. This CDR3 is CATPRGGTQYF. Written as DNA, the CDR3 is TGTGCCACCCCTCGGGGGGGGACGCAGTATTTT. The full variable domain, its missing parts supplied by reference TRBV2 and TRBJ2-3, is EPEVTQTPSHQVTQMGQEVILRCVPISNHLYFYWYRQILGQKVEFLVSFYNNEISEKSEIFDDQFSVERPDGSNFTLKIRSTKLEDSAMYFCATPRGGTQYFGPGTRLTVL.

The rearrangement joins TRBV5-1 to TRBJ2-5, with a tentative D call TRBD2 (6 bases). The CDR3 extends over 14 amino acids. V was clipped by 1 base and J by 2 bases, with 9 bases between them. The germline V gene encodes CDR1 SGHRS and CDR2 YFSETQ. CDR3 residues: CASSLWGVQETQYF. CDR3 sequence (DNA): TGCGCCAGCAGCTTGTGGGGGGTTCAAGAGACCCAGTACTTC.

V is TRBV13 and J is TRBJ2-3, with 8 bases lining up with TRBD2. Germline V lookup: CDR1 PRHDT, CDR2 FYEKMQ (reference sequence). V dropped 3 bases and J dropped 4; count of bases not matched to a gene: 6. The CDR3 totals 15 residues. The CDR3 bases are TGTGCCAGCAGCTTCCAGTCGGGGGGGGCAGATACGCAGTATTTT. Amino acids: CASSFQSGGADTQYF.

J is TRBJ1-1 and V is TRBV4-1; perhaps TRBD1 as D (5 bases). Trimming stripped 2 bases from V and 3 bases from J, with 13 bases between. Looked up from germline, CDR1 is MGHRA and CDR2 is YSYEKL. The CDR3 has 15 amino acids. The CDR3, as DNA: TGCGCCAGCAGCCAAAAGGGGATAGTGTACACTGAAGCTTTCTTT. Amino acids: CASSQKGIVYTEAFF.

The chain combines TRBV19 with TRBJ2-5, with 7 bases lining up with TRBD1. Germline V CDR1 and CDR2: LNHDA, SQIVND (reference sequence). V lost 1 base and J lost 2; bases outside the gene matches: 7. The CDR3 runs to 16 residues. The CDR3 DNA reads as TGTGCCAGTAGTATAGCTACCGGGACAGCTCAAGAGACCCAGTACTTC. Its protein product is CASSIATGTAQETQYF.

V is TRBV6-5 and J is TRBJ2-7; 10 bases map to TRBD1. The ends lost 0 bases at V and 5 bases at J; junction bases unmatched: 7. CDR1 and CDR2 from the germline V gene are MNHEY and SVGAGI. This CDR3 spans 16 amino acids. This chain's CDR3 is CASSYSRDRGSDEQYF. In DNA form, the CDR3 reads TGTGCCAGCAGTTACTCGAGGGACAGGGGATCCGACGAGCAGTACTTC.

The chain uses TRBV18 and TRBJ2-7; D may be TRBD2 (6 bases). The V end was cut by 6 bases, the J end by 6 bases, with 18 bases between. The germline V gene encodes CDR1 KGHSH and CDR2 LQKENI. This CDR3 is 14 amino acids long. The CDR3 region is CASSPWGDPLEQYF. As DNA, the CDR3 is TGTGCCAGCTCCCCCTGGGGGGACCCTCTCGAGCAGTACTTC.

The V and J genes are TRBV6-4 and TRBJ2-3; 7 nucleotides line up with TRBD1. CDR1 and CDR2 from the germline V gene are MRHNA and SNTAGT. CDR3 length equals 13 residues. Germline trimming cut 8 bases from V and 8 bases from J; bases unmatched to any gene: 10. CDR3 nucleotides: TGTGCCAGCCGGGACAGAGCCGAAGGTACGCAGTATTTT. This sequence encodes CASRDRAEGTQYF.

The chain links TRBV5-5 to TRBJ1-1, with D unresolved. Looked up from germline, CDR1 is SGHKS and CDR2 is YYEKEE (reference sequence). V was pared by 3 bases and J by 5 bases, with 14 bases between. This CDR3 has 14 amino acids. The DNA for the CDR3 is TGTGCCAGCAGCTCACCTACAGTATGGACTGAAGCTTTCTTT. Translated: CASSSPTVWTEAFF.

This chain links TRBV13 with TRBJ1-4; 11 bases fit TRBD1. Germline CDR1 reads PRHDT; CDR2 reads FYEKMQ (reference sequence). With 5 bases clipped from V and 7 bases from J, the junction kept 6 bases outside the gene matches. The length of the CDR3 is 15 residues. Here the CDR3 DNA reads TGTGCCAGCAGCGGTTGGACAGGGGGCAGTGAAAAACTGTTTTTT. Translating it yields CASSGWTGGSEKLFF.

The genes are TRBV18 and TRBJ2-5; no clear D. CDR1 is KGHSH, CDR2 LQKENI, per germline. The CDR3 loop spans 12 amino acids. V was shortened by 3 bases and J by 4 bases, with 6 bases between the two germline ends. The CDR3 DNA reads as TGTGCCAGCTCACCTTCGGGAGAGACCCAGTACTTC. Residues: CASSPSGETQYF. Combining the CDR3 with reference TRBV18 and TRBJ2-5 gives the whole variable domain NAGVMQNPRHLVRRRGQEARLRCSPMKGHSHVYWYRQLPEEGLKFMVYLQKENIIDESGMPKERFSAEFPKEGPSILRIQQVVRGDSAAYFCASSPSGETQYFGPGTRLLVL.

The V and J genes are TRBV5-1 and TRBJ2-1, with TRBD2 identical over 8 bases. This CDR3 has 15 residues. The junction had 2 bases not matched to a gene; V was cut back by 0 bases and J by 3 bases. CDR1 and CDR2 (germline): SGHRS, YFSETQ. CDR3 sequence: CASSLAGGGYNEQFF. CDR3 nucleotide sequence: TGCGCCAGCAGCTTGGCGGGGGGGGGCTACAATGAGCAGTTCTTC. The variable domain in full, completed from reference TRBV5-1 and TRBJ2-1, reads KAGVTQTPRYLIKTRGQQVTLSCSPISGHRSVSWYQQTPGQGLQFLFEYFSETQRNKGNFPGRFSGRQFSNSRSEMNVSTLELGDSALYLCASSLAGGGYNEQFFGPGTRLTVL.

The gene calls are TRBV18 and TRBJ2-5; D is undetermined. With 3 bases removed from V and 2 bases from J, the gap between germline ends came to 7 bases. Germline V gene data show CDR1 as KGHSH and CDR2 as LQKENI. CDR3 size: 13 residues. The CDR3 DNA reads TGTGCCAGCTCACCTGGGCAGCAAGAGACCCAGTACTTC. Translating gives CASSPGQQETQYF.

This sequence joins TRBV29-1 and TRBJ2-3; D call uncertain. The CDR3 runs to 11 residues. The V gene's germline CDR1 is SQVTM and CDR2 ANQGSEA. The V gene lost 4 bases and the J gene lost 9 bases, with 11 bases spanning the gap. The CDR3 is CSVVEVWTQYF. CDR3 coding DNA: TGCAGCGTTGTCGAGGTCTGGACGCAGTATTTT.

The chain carries TRBV7-2 and TRBJ2-1, with D unclear. CDR3 length equals 16 residues. Germline-derived CDR1 and CDR2 are SGHTA and FQGNSA. V was pared by 3 bases and J by 0 bases, with 12 bases between. The CDR3 bases are TGTGCCAGCAGCTTTCTTCAGAAAACCTCCTACAATGAGCAGTTCTTC. It is translated as CASSFLQKTSYNEQFF.

The chain couples TRBV7-3 to TRBJ2-7; 7 bases are shared with TRBD1. CDR1 and CDR2 (germline): SGHTA, FQGTGA. The CDR3 runs 12 residues. Germline trimming cut 5 bases from V and 11 bases from J; bases unmatched to any gene: 9. The CDR3, as DNA: TGTGCCAGCAGCCAGAACGGACAGGAAAAGTACTTC. Amino acids: CASSQNGQEKYF.

About this clone itself: The conserved closing phenylalanine or tryptophan is absent in this CDR3, likely reflecting a read error. The V gene is TRBV10-3, the J gene TRBJ1-2; no reliable D call. Germline V lookup: CDR1 ENHRY, CDR2 SYGVKD. The V and J ends lost 0 bases and 3 bases respectively, with 8 bases between them. The CDR3 is made up of 14 amino acids. The CDR3 is CAISESGKYYGYTI. The DNA for the CDR3 is TGTGCCATCAGTGAGTCTGGCAAATACTATGGCTACACCATC.

This chain joins TRBV4-2 and TRBJ2-7, with 8 bases matching TRBD2. Trimming took 1 base from V and 3 from J; bases not matched to a gene: 14. The germline V gene has CDR1 LGHNA and CDR2 YNFKEQ. The CDR3 contains 18 residues. The DNA for the CDR3 is TGTGCCAGCAGCCAAGGGGTCCCCCAGCGGGGGCCGAACTACGAGCAGTACTTC. Translated: CASSQGVPQRGPNYEQYF.

The rearrangement uses TRBV5-1 and TRBJ2-7; a possible D gene is TRBD1 (6 bases). The CDR3 extends over 16 amino acids. CDR1 is SGHRS and CDR2 is YFSETQ in the germline V gene. Trimming took off 4 bases at V and 3 bases at J, with 20 bases between the two ends. CDR3 sequence reads: CASSPLSTGSGYEQYF. CDR3 coding DNA: TGCGCCAGCAGCCCCTTATCGACAGGTTCGGGCTACGAGCAGTACTTC.

In regard to this clone: A read error may account for a junction end that differs from germline. The chain uses TRBV19 and TRBJ2-5, with 13 bases identical to TRBD2. CDR3 length: 17 residues. CDR1 is LNHDA and CDR2 is SQIVND in the germline V gene (reference sequence). The CDR3 spells CASSSRGLAGFQGTQYF. DNA of the CDR3: TGTGCCAGTAGTTCGAGGGGACTAGCGGGGTTCCAAGGGACCCAGTACTTC.

The chain has TRBV23-1 and TRBJ2-1; 8 bases are shared with TRBD2. TRBV23-1 is noted as an ORF with a role that remains uncertain. V shed 1 base and J 7 bases; nucleotides not matched to a gene: 12. The CDR3 has 17 amino acids. The CDR3 sequence is CASSQYGLRGGGNEQFF. CDR3 bases: TGCGCCAGCAGTCAATATGGGCTCCGGGGCGGGGGGAATGAGCAGTTCTTC.

J is TRBJ2-3 and V is TRBV11-2; D might be TRBD1 (5 bases). Germline CDR1 is SGHAT and CDR2 is FQNNGV. The V and J ends lost 0 bases and 1 base respectively, with 11 bases between them. This CDR3 is 16 amino acids long. This CDR3 is CASSLDPLGRTDTQYF. In DNA form, the CDR3 reads TGTGCCAGCAGCTTAGATCCCCTGGGGCGCACAGATACGCAGTATTTT.

The chain employs TRBV21-1 and TRBJ1-2. TRBV21-1 is a pseudogene segment. CDR3 length equals 16 residues. The DNA of the CDR3 is TGTGCCAGCAGCAAAGAAAAACGGGTGGACGGGGATGGCTACACCTTC. Translated, it gives CASSKEKRVDGDGYTF.

This chain connects TRBV18 to TRBJ1-5; tentative D call: TRBD1 (5 bases). The CDR3 spans 15 residues. V was pared by 2 bases and J by 4 bases, with 12 bases between. Germline loops: CDR1 KGHSH, CDR2 LQKENI. The chain's CDR3 is CASSPTRQNNQPQHF. The CDR3 DNA sequence: TGTGCCAGCTCACCAACGAGACAGAATAATCAGCCCCAGCATTTT.

The chain links TRBV7-2 to TRBJ2-4; maybe TRBD2 (5 bases). This CDR3 is built from 16 residues. From germline, CDR1 is SGHTA and CDR2 FQGNSA. With 5 bases removed from V and 3 bases from J, the gap between germline ends came to 17 bases. The CDR3 DNA reads as TGTGCCAGCAGCAGAGCTAGTTGGGGAGTCAAAAACATTCAGTACTTC. Protein: CASSRASWGVKNIQYF.